A selection of T cell receptor beta chains follows, all from one sample in a study of blood T cell repertoires in COVID-19. Libraries were prepared by immunoSEQ multiplex PCR; TCRdb keeps only in-frame clonotypes and omits some of them. The sample lists roughly 270,000 clones, approximately 88% seen once, with more than 7.5% in the top ten. The sequenced sample was peripheral blood. These receptors were collected from a man younger than 35 with active or convalescent COVID-19. CDR3s include the opening cysteine and the closing phenylalanine or tryptophan. D genes are given only for firm matches. Clone sizes are given selectively: once, few, many, or a class where the clone is expanded.

clone size	J gene	V gene	D gene	CDR3 DNA	CDR3 protein
NA	TRBJ1-5	TRBV23-1	NA	TGCGCCAGCAGTCACCCTAGAGCTCCGATTAGCAATCAGCCCCAGCATTTT	CASSHPRAPISNQPQHF
NA	TRBJ1-4	TRBV6-6	NA	TGTGCCAGCAGGAACCTTGGAGATGAAAAACTGTTTTTT	CASRNLGDEKLFF
NA	TRBJ2-5	TRBV6-1	NA	TGTGCCAGCAGTGAAGAGTGGTCGCGAGAGACCCAGTACTTC	CASSEEWSRETQYF
NA	TRBJ1-2	TRBV6-1	TRBD1	TGTGCCAGCAGTGAAACCAGACAGGGCTATGGCTACACCTTC	CASSETRQGYGYTF
few	TRBJ2-1	TRBV4-1	NA	TGCGCCAGCAGCCAAGATTGGCAGGCCCTATACAATGAGCAGTTCTTC	CASSQDWQALYNEQFF
once	TRBJ1-6	TRBV5-1	NA	TGCGCCAGCAGCTTGGGGCAGGGTGATAATTCACCCCTCCACTTT	CASSLGQGDNSPLHF
NA	TRBJ1-2	TRBV7-9	NA	TGTGCCAGCAGCCCCGGGTATAACTATGGCTACACCTTC	CASSPGYNYGYTF
once	TRBJ2-7	TRBV13	TRBD1	TGTGCCAGCAGCCACGGACAGGGGAGGTACGAGCAGTACTTC	CASSHGQGRYEQYF
once	TRBJ2-2	TRBV28	NA	TGTGCCAGCAGTTCAGTAATTGGCCAGCTGTTTTTT	CASSSVIGQLFF
once	TRBJ2-7	TRBV10-1	NA	TGCGCCAGCAGTGATGGCGGATCCTCCTACGAGCAGTACTTC	CASSDGGSSYEQYF
NA	TRBJ1-1	TRBV28	NA	TGTGCCAGCAGCACGGGACAATGGAACACTGAAGCTTTCTTT	CASSTGQWNTEAFF